What follows are 21 T cell receptor beta chains derived from one specimen sequenced in a study of blood T cell repertoires in COVID-19. Profiled with immunoSEQ multiplex PCR; TCRdb holds only in-frame clones, not every one. The table lists about 400,000 clones, roughly 86% of them singletons, with more than 2% in the top ten. Sequencing was done on a sample of PBMCs or T cells enriched from blood (not recorded which). The receptor set was obtained from a woman between 35 and 50 years old with acute COVID-19.

This clone has just one count. The chain links TRBV10-3 to TRBJ2-1; 8 positions agree with TRBD2. CDR1 and CDR2 (germline): ENHRY, SYGVKD. V lost 7 bases and J lost 3; bases outside the gene matches: 2. This CDR3 is 13 amino acids long. The CDR3 loop is CAITGGVYNEQFF. The CDR3 coding sequence is TGTGCCATCACCGGGGGGGTCTACAATGAGCAGTTCTTC.

The genes are TRBV4-1 and TRBJ1-2; maybe TRBD1 (6 bases). Germline V gives CDR1 MGHRA, CDR2 YSYEKL. Trimming took 1 base from V and 1 from J, leaving 13 bases between them. CDR3 size: 16 residues. CDR3 DNA sequence: TGCGCCAGCAGCCAAGTCCCAGGGGACTATAACTATGGCTACACCTTC. Protein sequence: CASSQVPGDYNYGYTF.

The genes are TRBV20-1 and TRBJ1-2; D is unclear. The CDR3 is 10 amino acids. Germline V gene sequence: CDR1 DFQATT, CDR2 SNEGSKA (reference sequence). Trimming removed 3 bases at V and 7 bases at J, with 6 bases between. CDR3 loop: CSARSVGYTF. For the CDR3, the DNA is TGCAGTGCTAGGTCGGTTGGCTACACCTTC.

Details on this clone: Other DNA sequences in the sample encode the same CDR3. This chain connects TRBV4-1 to TRBJ2-5; TRBD2 is a possible D gene (5 bases). V lost 1 base and J 5 bases, leaving 8 bases between the germline ends. CDR1 MGHRA and CDR2 YSYEKL come from the germline V gene. The CDR3 sequence is 13 residues long. CDR3 bases: TGCGCCAGCAGCCAAGCGGGAAGGGAGACCCAGTACTTC. Encoded protein: CASSQAGRETQYF.

The chain joins TRBV5-8 to TRBJ1-1, with a tentative D call TRBD1 (5 bases). CDR1 and CDR2 from the germline V gene are SGHTS and YDEGEE. V was shortened by 0 bases and J by 3 bases, with 6 bases between the two germline ends. The CDR3 spans 13 residues. The CDR3 sequence is CASSLAGDTEAFF. The CDR3 nucleotides are TGTGCCAGCAGCTTGGCGGGGGACACTGAAGCTTTCTTT.

This clone was detected only once. The V gene is TRBV19, the J gene TRBJ2-3; no firm D call. The CDR3 is made up of 14 amino acids. V was clipped by 6 bases and J by 1 base, with 11 bases between them. Germline V lookup: CDR1 LNHDA, CDR2 SQIVND (reference sequence). CDR3 bases: TGTGCCAGTAGCTCCGTCACTGGCACAGATACGCAGTATTTT. This gives the protein CASSSVTGTDTQYF.

The rearrangement joins TRBV5-1 to TRBJ1-1; D is unresolved. From germline, CDR1 is SGHRS and CDR2 YFSETQ. V was trimmed by 5 bases and J by 5 bases, leaving 10 bases between them. The CDR3 is 12 residues long. CDR3 DNA: TGCGCCAGCAGAAACCCGGGGACTGAAGCTTTCTTT. Its protein is CASRNPGTEAFF.

The V call is TRBV7-9, the J call TRBJ2-1, with no clear D. The CDR3 consists of 13 residues. Germline-derived CDR1 and CDR2 are SEHNR and FQNEAQ (reference sequence). The V end was cut by 5 bases, the J end by 4 bases, with 9 bases between. CDR3 bases: TGTGCCAGCAGCCCAGACTTGTACAATGAGCAGTTCTTC. This gives the protein CASSPDLYNEQFF.

Worth noting for this clone: Other DNA sequences within the sample encode an identical CDR3. The chain has TRBV19 and TRBJ1-2; tentative D call: TRBD1 (5 bases). The CDR3 is made up of 13 amino acids. Germline V gene lookup returns CDR1 LNHDA and CDR2 SQIVND (reference sequence). V shed 3 bases and J shed 4 bases, with 9 bases lying between them. CDR3 region: CASSISGGYGYTF. The CDR3, as DNA: TGTGCCAGTAGTATCTCGGGGGGCTATGGCTACACCTTC. Using reference TRBV19 and TRBJ1-2 for the parts outside the CDR3, the full variable domain is DGGITQSPKYLFRKEGQNVTLSCEQNLNHDAMYWYRQDPGQGLRLIYYSQIVNDFQKGDIAEGYSVSREKKESFPLTVTSAQKNPTAFYLCASSISGGYGYTFGSGTRLTVV.

CDR3 coding DNA: TGTGCCAGCAGTTTAAGGCAGGGAGGACAGCCCCAGCATTTT. As protein: CASSLRQGGQPQHF. The chain has TRBV28 and TRBJ1-5; the D gene is possibly TRBD1 (5 bases). Between the trimmed V and J ends, which lost 2 bases and 7 bases, there was a span of 12 bases. Germline CDR1 and CDR2: MDHEN and SYDVKM. The CDR3 sequence is 14 residues long.

This clone was detected once. The rearrangement joins TRBV24-1 to TRBJ1-2; no clear D gene. CDR3 length: 14 amino acids. Germline CDR1 is KGHDR and CDR2 is SFDVKD. The V and J ends lost 3 bases and 5 bases respectively, with 12 bases between them. As DNA, the CDR3 is TGTGCCACCAGTGATGGGCGTTCGACATATGGCTACACCTTC. Its translation: CATSDGRSTYGYTF.

The gene calls are TRBV27 and TRBJ1-1, with TRBD1 identical over 8 bases. Germline CDR1 reads MNHEY; CDR2 reads SMNVEV (reference sequence). After removal of 6 bases from V and 3 bases from J, the junction contained 15 bases not matched to a gene. CDR3 length equals 17 residues. CDR3 loop: CASSPTRRQGLDTEAFF. The CDR3 DNA reads as TGTGCCAGCAGCCCTACCAGACGACAGGGGTTGGACACTGAAGCTTTCTTT.

The chain joins TRBV2 to TRBJ2-7, with TRBD1 matching over 11 bases. With 6 bases clipped from V and 0 bases from J, the junction kept 10 bases outside the gene matches. Germline values: CDR1 SNHLY, CDR2 FYNNEI. CDR3 length: 17 amino acids. The CDR3, as DNA: TGTGCCAGCAGGGGACAGGGGGAGAACCACCCCTCCTACGAGCAGTACTTC. Translation gives CASRGQGENHPSYEQYF.

This sequence joins TRBV2 and TRBJ1-1, with a tentative D call TRBD1 (5 bases). This CDR3 has 15 residues. Germline CDR1 is SNHLY and CDR2 is FYNNEI. Trimming stripped 6 bases from V and 0 bases from J, with 14 bases between. CDR3 residues: CASRAGRYMNTEAFF. CDR3 DNA sequence: TGTGCCAGCAGGGCAGGGCGGTACATGAACACTGAAGCTTTCTTT.

This chain connects TRBV12-5 to TRBJ1-1, with TRBD1 identical over 7 bases. The CDR3 runs 13 residues. With 6 bases clipped from V and 7 bases from J, the junction kept 8 bases outside the gene matches. Germline loops: CDR1 LGHNT, CDR2 FRNRAP. In DNA form, the CDR3 reads TGTGCTAGTGGACCCGTCCGGGACAGTGAAGCTTTCTTT. Its protein product is CASGPVRDSEAFF.

The chain uses TRBV18 and TRBJ2-7; the match to TRBD1 covers 9 bases. The CDR3 totals 15 residues. The V gene's germline CDR1 is KGHSH and CDR2 LQKENI. The V segment lost 5 bases and the J segment 3 bases; nucleotides outside the gene matches: 8. The CDR3 sequence is CASSSRDRANYEQYF. The CDR3 nucleotides are TGTGCCAGCTCATCCCGGGACAGGGCGAACTACGAGCAGTACTTC.

The chain carries TRBV7-8 and TRBJ2-6; D might be TRBD2 (5 bases). This CDR3 has 18 amino acids. The germline V gene has CDR1 SGHVS and CDR2 FQNEAQ. Trimming shortened V by 5 bases and J by 1 base, and 18 bases separated the two germline ends. DNA for the CDR3: TGTGCCAGCAGCCCCCTTGCGGGTTTTATGTCTGGGGCCAACGTCCTGACTTTC. Translating it yields CASSPLAGFMSGANVLTF. Full variable domain (rest looked up from reference TRBV7-8 and TRBJ2-6): GAGVSQSPRYKVAKRGQDVALRCDPISGHVSLFWYQQALGQGPEFLTYFQNEAQLDKSGLPSDRFFAERPEGSVSTLKIQRTQQEDSAVYLCASSPLAGFMSGANVLTFGAGSRLTVL.

The rearrangement uses TRBV2 and TRBJ1-5, with a weak D call TRBD1 (6 bases). There are 14 residues in the CDR3. CDR1 and CDR2 (germline): SNHLY, FYNNEI. The V end lost 1 base, the J end lost 5 bases, and 9 bases lay between the germline ends. CDR3 region: CASSEGGGDQPQHF. The DNA of the CDR3 is TGTGCCAGCAGTGAAGGGGGGGGCGATCAGCCCCAGCATTTT. Supplemented by reference TRBV2 and TRBJ1-5, the full variable domain reads EPEVTQTPSHQVTQMGQEVILRCVPISNHLYFYWYRQILGQKVEFLVSFYNNEISEKSEIFDDQFSVERPDGSNFTLKIRSTKLEDSAMYFCASSEGGGDQPQHFGDGTRLSIL.

This clone was observed a few times. The chain joins TRBV7-9 to TRBJ1-1; D ambiguous. The CDR3 totals 15 residues. The V gene's germline CDR1 is SEHNR and CDR2 FQNEAQ (reference sequence). The CDR3 DNA reads TGTGCAATCGAGCCCCTCGGGTCAGTGAACACTGAAGCTTTCTTT. It is translated as CAIEPLGSVNTEAFF.

The chain employs TRBV4-2 and TRBJ2-3, with no clear D. With 1 base removed from V and 2 bases from J, the gap between germline ends came to 7 bases. The CDR3 is 14 amino acids. Germline assignment: CDR1 LGHNA and CDR2 YNFKEQ. DNA of the CDR3: TGTGCCAGCAGCCAAGGAGCCTACACAGATACGCAGTATTTT. Translating it yields CASSQGAYTDTQYF.

The chain couples TRBV15 to TRBJ1-4, with D unclear. Trimming stripped 2 bases from V and 0 bases from J, with 10 bases between. CDR1 and CDR2 (germline): LNHNV, YYDKDF (reference sequence). There are 16 residues in the CDR3. CDR3: CATSRPRLATNEKLFF. CDR3 in DNA: TGTGCCACCAGCAGACCCCGTCTAGCAACTAATGAAAAACTGTTTTTT.